This entry lists 29 T cell receptor beta chains sequenced from one sample in a study of T cell responses to AZD1222 COVID-19 vaccine. Profiling relied on immunoSEQ multiplex PCR, and the TCRdb table lists in-frame clones only, not all of them. Of around 140,000 clones listed, roughly nine tenths are singletons. Sequencing used peripheral blood, obtained on day 0 of AZD1222 vaccination. The receptors shown here come from an adult in good health.

The chain has TRBV4-1 and TRBJ2-2, with D unclear. The germline CDR1 and CDR2 sequences are MGHRA and YSYEKL. The CDR3 runs to 14 residues. The V end was cut by 4 bases, the J end by 3 bases, with 9 bases between. The CDR3 protein is CASSPSAYTGELFF. The DNA of the CDR3 is TGCGCCAGCAGCCCCTCAGCGTACACCGGGGAGCTGTTTTTT.

The rearrangement uses TRBV7-2 and TRBJ2-7; 9 nucleotides align to TRBD1. Germline V CDR1 and CDR2: SGHTA, FQGNSA. This CDR3 is 13 amino acids long. The J segment lost 6 bases and the V segment lost 4 bases, leaving 4 bases of the junction unmatched. CDR3 protein: CASSSDRGGEQYF. For the CDR3, the DNA is TGTGCCAGCAGCTCGGACAGGGGTGGCGAGCAGTACTTC.

The chain recombines TRBV4-2 with TRBJ2-2, with D possibly matching TRBD1 (6 bases). The germline V gene encodes CDR1 LGHNA and CDR2 YNFKEQ. The length of the CDR3 is 17 residues. V was shortened by 0 bases and J by 2 bases, with 13 bases between the two germline ends. CDR3 amino acids: CASSQDNQGSNTGELFF. CDR3 sequence (DNA): TGTGCCAGCAGCCAAGATAATCAGGGGAGTAACACCGGGGAGCTGTTTTTT.

The V and J genes are TRBV7-9 and TRBJ1-1; the D gene is possibly TRBD1 (6 bases). V lost 4 bases, J lost 1 base, and 10 bases lay in between. Per germline, CDR1 SEHNR and CDR2 FQNEAQ (reference sequence). The CDR3 is 14 residues long. The CDR3 sequence is CASSSTGKNTEAFF. The CDR3 DNA follows: TGTGCCAGCAGCTCTACAGGGAAGAACACTGAAGCTTTCTTT.

This clone has only a few counts. The chain couples TRBV4-3 to TRBJ1-2; D is possibly TRBD1 (5 bases). V lost 0 bases and J lost 9, with 20 bases in between. Germline values: CDR1 LGHNA, CDR2 YSLEER. The length of the CDR3 is 16 residues. The CDR3 nucleotides are TGCGCCAGCAGCCAAGATTATGGGACCCCGGGGGAGAGCTACACCTTC. Amino acids: CASSQDYGTPGESYTF.

V gene TRBV11-2 combines with J gene TRBJ2-2; no clear D. CDR1 is SGHAT and CDR2 is FQNNGV in the germline V gene. V lost 8 bases and J 3 bases, leaving 13 bases between the germline ends. The CDR3 is 14 residues long. CDR3 amino acids: CASGPRLDTGELFF. Here the CDR3 DNA reads TGTGCCAGCGGTCCCAGACTGGACACCGGGGAGCTGTTTTTT.

The V gene is TRBV7-9, the J gene TRBJ2-2; TRBD1 matches 10 bases. V was clipped by 6 bases and J by 4 bases; unmatched bases: 5. The CDR3 consists of 15 residues. Germline V CDR1 and CDR2: SEHNR, FQNEAQ (reference sequence). The CDR3 loop is CASSPGTGVTGELFF. The CDR3 DNA is TGTGCCAGCAGTCCCGGGACAGGGGTCACCGGGGAGCTGTTTTTT.

The rearrangement links TRBV3-1 (or the pseudogene TRBV3-2) to TRBJ1-5; a weak D match, TRBD1 (5 bases). CDR1 and CDR2 (germline): LGHDT, YNNKEL (reference sequence). The CDR3 has 15 residues. The V and J ends lost 5 bases and 3 bases respectively, with 14 bases between them. DNA for the CDR3: TGTGCCAGCAGCTCGGGACCGCAGATCAATCAGCCCCAGCATTTT. Its protein product is CASSSGPQINQPQHF.

The chain is built from TRBV4-2 and TRBJ1-2, with D perhaps matching TRBD1 (5 bases). Germline assignment: CDR1 LGHNA and CDR2 YNFKEQ. Trimming took off 0 bases at V and 7 bases at J, with 21 bases between the two ends. The CDR3 totals 17 residues. The CDR3 region is CASSQDWDWGERAGYTF. As DNA, the CDR3 is TGTGCCAGCAGCCAAGATTGGGACTGGGGGGAGAGGGCTGGCTACACCTTC.

The rearrangement uses TRBV28 and TRBJ1-3, with D unclear. The V gene's germline CDR1 is MDHEN and CDR2 SYDVKM. This CDR3 is built from 13 residues. V was clipped by 5 bases and J by 4 bases, with 9 bases between them. Here the CDR3 DNA reads TGTGCCAGCAGTCGACAACAGGGAAACACCATATATTTT. Encoded protein: CASSRQQGNTIYF. The full variable domain, rest sourced from reference TRBV28 and TRBJ1-3, is DVKVTQSSRYLVKRTGEKVFLECVQDMDHENMFWYRQDPGLGLRLIYFSYDVKMKEKGDIPEGYSVSREKKERFSLILESASTNQTSMYLCASSRQQGNTIYFGEGSWLTVV.

This chain links TRBV24-1 with TRBJ2-1, with TRBD1 as a possible D gene (6 bases). The ends were cut back, 3 bases at V and 6 bases at J, with 20 bases in the middle. The CDR3 length is 17 residues. CDR1 is KGHDR and CDR2 is SFDVKD in the germline V gene. The CDR3 bases are TGTGCCACCAGTGATGGATACAGGGAAGTCCTAGGCAATGAGCAGTTCTTC. Its translation is CATSDGYREVLGNEQFF.

This chain links TRBV12-1 with TRBJ2-2; no DNA check was done on the table's D call, TRBD2. TRBV12-1 is termed a pseudogene. The CDR3 extends over 17 amino acids. The CDR3 spells CASSCRTGLGDTGELFF. The CDR3 region has the DNA TGTGCCAGCAGCTGCCGGACTGGGTTGGGTGACACCGGGGAGCTGTTTTTT.

This clone was seen only once. The chain recombines TRBV2 with TRBJ1-4; D not certain. With 2 bases removed from V and 6 bases from J, the gap between germline ends came to 10 bases. From germline, CDR1 is SNHLY and CDR2 FYNNEI. This CDR3 is 14 amino acids long. The CDR3 DNA is TGTGCCAGCAGTGAAAGCCAGAAGGATGAAAAACTGTTTTTT. As protein: CASSESQKDEKLFF.

The rearrangement joins TRBV6-5 to TRBJ1-2; 8 positions match TRBD1. In germline, CDR1 is MNHEY, CDR2 SVGAGI. V trimming: 4 bases; J trimming: 0 bases; junction bases outside the gene matches: 7. The CDR3 consists of 16 residues. CDR3 sequence (DNA): TGTGCCAGCAGTTTTGGCAGGGGGCCCGCTAACTATGGCTACACCTTC. Protein: CASSFGRGPANYGYTF.

The V gene is TRBV7-6, the J gene TRBJ2-7; no clear D. Germline V lookup: CDR1 SGHVS, CDR2 FNYEAQ. The length of the CDR3 is 15 residues. V was cut by 1 base and J by 2 bases, with 12 bases left in between. CDR3 nucleotides: TGTGCCAGCAGCTTAGGGTCCCCCAAAGCCTACGAGCAGTACTTC. Translating it yields CASSLGSPKAYEQYF.

This clone showed up just a few times. This chain uses TRBV28 with TRBJ1-2, with 8 bases matching TRBD1. Trimming removed 3 bases from V and 8 bases from J; junction bases left unmatched: 5. Looked up from germline, CDR1 is MDHEN and CDR2 is SYDVKM. This CDR3 is built from 13 residues. In DNA form, the CDR3 reads TGTGCCAGCAGTTTCCCAGGGGGCGTCGGCTACACCTTC. This gives the protein CASSFPGGVGYTF.

J is TRBJ1-3 and V is TRBV7-9, with D uncertain. CDR3 length equals 15 residues. CDR1 is SEHNR, CDR2 FQNEAQ, per germline (reference sequence). V lost 5 bases, J lost 0 bases, and 11 bases lay in between. This chain's CDR3 is CASSQSGRSGNTIYF. The CDR3 DNA follows: TGTGCCAGCAGCCAATCCGGCCGCTCTGGAAACACCATATATTTT. Based on the CDR3 plus reference TRBV7-9 and TRBJ1-3, the full variable domain is DTGVSQNPRHKITKRGQNVTFRCDPISEHNRLYWYRQTLGQGPEFLTYFQNEAQLEKSRLLSDRFSAERPKGSFSTLEIQRTEQGDSAMYLCASSQSGRSGNTIYFGEGSWLTVV.

The chain is built from TRBV5-5 and TRBJ2-7; no clear D gene. Looked up from germline, CDR1 is SGHKS and CDR2 is YYEKEE (reference sequence). V lost 1 base and J 3 bases, leaving 11 bases between the germline ends. This CDR3 contains 14 residues. CDR3 residues: CASSLRLASYEQYF. The CDR3 DNA sequence: TGTGCCAGCAGCTTGAGGTTAGCTAGCTACGAGCAGTACTTC.

The gene calls are TRBV6-5 and TRBJ2-7; 7 bases match TRBD2. V was pared by 0 bases and J by 4 bases, with 9 bases of the junction left unmatched. The CDR3 runs to 16 residues. Germline V lookup: CDR1 MNHEY, CDR2 SVGAGI. The CDR3 is CASSYSKDGLGYEQYF. The CDR3 nucleotides read TGTGCCAGCAGTTACTCGAAGGACGGACTAGGGTACGAGCAGTACTTC.

The J gene is TRBJ1-5, the V gene TRBV5-6; 7 bases are shared with TRBD1. CDR3 length: 16 residues. CDR1 is SGHDT and CDR2 is YYEEEE in the germline V gene. Trimming removed 0 bases from V and 2 bases from J; junction bases left unmatched: 5. DNA for the CDR3: TGTGCCAGCAGCTTGGGGGCAGGGGGTGGCAATCAGCCCCAGCATTTT. This codes for CASSLGAGGGNQPQHF.

The genes are TRBV2 and TRBJ2-1; TRBD1 matches 10 bases. The V gene's germline CDR1 is SNHLY and CDR2 FYNNEI. The CDR3 is made up of 13 amino acids. J gave up 8 bases and V 8 bases, and 6 bases lay outside the gene matches. CDR3 in DNA: TGTGCCAGCGGTAAGGACAGGGGGGATGAGCAGTTCTTC. Its protein is CASGKDRGDEQFF.

The rearrangement uses TRBV5-4 and TRBJ2-5, with D maybe TRBD1 (8 bases). The CDR3 length is 14 residues. Deletions cut 4 bases from V and 6 bases from J, with 16 bases between. In germline, CDR1 is SGHNT, CDR2 YYREEE (reference sequence). The CDR3: CASSGQGGLKTQYF. CDR3 nucleotides: TGTGCCAGCAGCGGACAGGGAGGGTTGAAGACCCAGTACTTC.

The chain is built from TRBV20-1 and TRBJ1-2; 8 bases are shared with TRBD1. This CDR3 is 13 amino acids long. Per germline, CDR1 DFQATT and CDR2 SNEGSKA (reference sequence). J lost 5 bases, V lost 3 bases, and 5 bases had no gene match. The CDR3 nucleotides are TGCAGTGCTAGTCGCAGGGGGCTATATGGCTACACCTTC. It yields the protein CSASRRGLYGYTF.

This chain links TRBV15 with TRBJ1-2; D is perhaps TRBD1 (5 bases). The CDR3 extends over 14 amino acids. Per the germline V gene, CDR1 is LNHNV and CDR2 is YYDKDF (reference sequence). Trimming removed 2 bases from V and 8 bases from J, with 15 bases in between. In DNA, the CDR3 is TGTGCCACCAGCAGAATTCGCCGGGGGGAAGGCTACACCTTC. As protein: CATSRIRRGEGYTF.

The chain employs TRBV28 and TRBJ2-2; 8 nucleotides match TRBD2. Trimming took 11 bases from V and 0 from J; bases not matched to a gene: 8. The CDR3 consists of 15 residues. Germline V gene sequence: CDR1 MDHEN, CDR2 SYDVKM. CDR3 amino acids: CAAGGLPTNTGELFF. In DNA form, the CDR3 reads TGTGCCGCGGGGGGTCTACCTACGAACACCGGGGAGCTGTTTTTT. Looking up the rest from reference TRBV28 and TRBJ2-2 gives the full variable domain: DVKVTQSSRYLVKRTGEKVFLECVQDMDHENMFWYRQDPGLGLRLIYFSYDVKMKEKGDIPEGYSVSREKKERFSLILESASTNQTSMYLCAAGGLPTNTGELFFGEGSRLTVL.

CDR3 protein: CATSDPGQNYGYTF. As DNA, the CDR3 is TGTGCCACCAGTGACCCGGGACAGAACTATGGCTACACCTTC. The V call is TRBV24-1, the J call TRBJ1-2; 7 nucleotides align to TRBD1. Trimming cost V 4 bases and J 2 bases; bases outside gene matches: 3. This CDR3 spans 14 amino acids. The germline gives CDR1 KGHDR, CDR2 SFDVKD.

The rearrangement links TRBV3-1 (or the pseudogene TRBV3-2) to TRBJ2-7; 15 bases match TRBD2. Germline assignment: CDR1 LGHDT and CDR2 YNNKEL (reference sequence). J was trimmed by 3 bases and V by 9 bases; bases with no gene match: 6. CDR3 length: 15 residues. CDR3 residues: CASDGTSGGHYEQYF. As DNA, the CDR3 is TGTGCCAGTGACGGGACTAGCGGGGGGCACTACGAGCAGTACTTC.

This sequence joins TRBV6-2 or TRBV6-3 and TRBJ2-7, with 12 bases identical to TRBD2. V was clipped by 4 bases and J by 2 bases; unmatched bases: 6. This CDR3 region has 16 residues. The germline V gene encodes CDR1 MNHEY and CDR2 SVGEGT. CDR3: CASSSFTSGRPYEQYF. The CDR3 nucleotides read TGTGCCAGCAGTTCCTTCACTAGCGGGAGGCCCTACGAGCAGTACTTC.

This chain connects TRBV2 to TRBJ1-5; 9 nucleotides align to TRBD1. CDR1 is SNHLY, CDR2 FYNNEI, per germline. The CDR3 consists of 15 residues. Germline trimming cut 7 bases from V and 6 bases from J; bases unmatched to any gene: 10. The CDR3: CASNHLDRGGQPQHF. CDR3 DNA sequence: TGTGCCAGCAACCACCTGGACAGGGGTGGTCAGCCCCAGCATTTT.